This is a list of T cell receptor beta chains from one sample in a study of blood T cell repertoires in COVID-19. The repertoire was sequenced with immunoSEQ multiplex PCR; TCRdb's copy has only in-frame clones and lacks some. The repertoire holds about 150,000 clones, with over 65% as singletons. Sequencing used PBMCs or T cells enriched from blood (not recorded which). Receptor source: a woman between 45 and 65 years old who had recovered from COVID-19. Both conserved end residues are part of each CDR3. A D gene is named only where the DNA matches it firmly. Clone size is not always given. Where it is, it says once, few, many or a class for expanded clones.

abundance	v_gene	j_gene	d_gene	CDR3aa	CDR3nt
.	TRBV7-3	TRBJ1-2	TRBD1	CASSPGTADYGYTF	TGTGCCAGCAGCCCCGGGACAGCGGACTATGGCTACACCTTC
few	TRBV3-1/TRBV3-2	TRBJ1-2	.	CASSQGRYADYGYTF	TGTGCCAGCAGCCAAGGGAGATATGCGGACTATGGCTACACCTTC
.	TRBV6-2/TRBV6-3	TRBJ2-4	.	CASSYSWRGMVTKNIQYF	TGTGCCAGCAGTTACTCGTGGCGGGGTATGGTAACCAAAAACATTCAGTACTTC
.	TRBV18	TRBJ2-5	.	CASSPNGRGQETQYF	TGTGCCAGCTCACCTAACGGTCGGGGACAAGAGACCCAGTACTTC
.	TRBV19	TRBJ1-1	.	CASSSDVNTEAFF	TGTGCCAGTAGCAGCGACGTCAACACTGAAGCTTTCTTT
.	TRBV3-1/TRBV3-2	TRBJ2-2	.	CASSGNSITGELFF	TGTGCCAGCAGCGGAAACAGCATAACCGGGGAGCTGTTTTTT
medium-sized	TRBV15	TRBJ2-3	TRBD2	CATSRSGGATDTQYF	TGTGCCACCAGCAGAAGCGGGGGGGCGACAGATACGCAGTATTTT
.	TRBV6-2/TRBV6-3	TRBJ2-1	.	CASSYIDEQFF	TGTGCCAGCAGTTACATCGATGAGCAGTTCTTC
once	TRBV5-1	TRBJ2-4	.	CASSFRPLENIQYF	TGCGCCAGCAGCTTCCGTCCGTTAGAAAACATTCAGTACTTC
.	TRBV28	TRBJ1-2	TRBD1	CASSRRTGGNGYTF	TGTGCCAGCAGTAGAAGGACAGGGGGCAATGGCTACACCTTC
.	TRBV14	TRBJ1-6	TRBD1	CASRGTGGFNSPLHF	TGTGCCAGCAGAGGGACAGGGGGCTTTAATTCACCCCTCCACTTT
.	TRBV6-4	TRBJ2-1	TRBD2	CASSDSSGGANEQFF	TGTGCCAGCAGTGACTCGAGCGGGGGGGCCAATGAGCAGTTCTTC
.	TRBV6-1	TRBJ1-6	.	CASSEEPRGPAPLHF	TGTGCCAGCAGTGAAGAGCCTAGGGGTCCGGCACCCCTCCACTTT
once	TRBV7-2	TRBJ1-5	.	CASSSDSFSNQPQHF	TGTGCCAGCAGCTCCGACAGTTTCAGCAATCAGCCCCAGCATTTT
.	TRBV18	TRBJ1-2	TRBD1	CASSPRTGPNYGYTF	TGTGCCAGCTCACCGCGGACAGGCCCTAACTATGGCTACACCTTC
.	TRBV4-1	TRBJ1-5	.	CASSQDREGGQPQHF	TGCGCCAGCAGCCAAGATAGGGAGGGGGGTCAGCCCCAGCATTTT
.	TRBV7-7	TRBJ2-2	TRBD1	CASGDRGNTGELFF	TGTGCCAGCGGGGACAGGGGGAACACCGGGGAGCTGTTTTTT
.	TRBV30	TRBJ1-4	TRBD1	CASDRAGNEKLFF	TGTGCCTCTGACAGGGCAGGTAATGAAAAACTGTTTTTT
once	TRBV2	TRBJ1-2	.	CASSDSGTQANYGYTF	TGTGCCAGCAGTGATAGCGGGACCCAAGCTAACTATGGCTACACCTTC
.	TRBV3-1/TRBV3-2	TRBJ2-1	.	CASSRNNQDLSHNEQFF	TGTGCCAGCAGCCGAAATAACCAGGATCTAAGCCACAATGAGCAGTTCTTC
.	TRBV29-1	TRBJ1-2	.	CSVAGTPGNNGYTF	TGCAGCGTGGCCGGGACACCGGGGAATAATGGCTACACCTTC
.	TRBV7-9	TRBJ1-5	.	CASSPDTSYQPQHF	TGTGCCAGCAGCCCTGACACCTCATATCAGCCCCAGCATTTT
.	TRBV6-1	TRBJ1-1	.	CASSEVGDEAFF	TGTGCCAGCAGTGAAGTGGGCGATGAAGCTTTCTTT
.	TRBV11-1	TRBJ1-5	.	CASSLDGGQGQPQHF	TGTGCCAGCAGCTTAGACGGGGGTCAAGGACAGCCCCAGCATTTT
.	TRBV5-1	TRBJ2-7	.	CASSTGMGTYEQYF	TGCGCCAGCAGTACAGGGATGGGGACCTACGAGCAGTACTTC
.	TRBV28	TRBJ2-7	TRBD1	CASNLNRGLYEQYF	TGTGCCAGCAATTTAAACAGGGGCCTCTACGAGCAGTACTTC
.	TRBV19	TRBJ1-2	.	CASSIQKNYGYTF	TGTGCCAGTAGTATCCAGAAAAACTATGGCTACACCTTC
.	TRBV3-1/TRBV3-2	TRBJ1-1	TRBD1	CASSQEIGQGLTEAFF	TGTGCCAGCAGCCAAGAGATAGGACAGGGCTTAACTGAAGCTTTCTTT
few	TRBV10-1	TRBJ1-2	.	CASSKDLHSPGGGYTF	TGCGCCAGCAGCAAAGATCTGCATTCCCCCGGCGGTGGCTACACCTTC
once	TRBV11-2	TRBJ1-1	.	CASSRNRGNTEAFF	TGTGCCAGCAGCCGCAATCGGGGGAACACTGAAGCTTTCTTT
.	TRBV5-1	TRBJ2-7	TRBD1	CASSSGDSPYEQYF	TGCGCCAGCAGCTCTGGGGACAGCCCCTACGAGCAGTACTTC
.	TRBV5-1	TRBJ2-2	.	CASMTGTNTGELFF	TGCGCCAGCATGACGGGGACGAACACCGGGGAGCTGTTTTTT
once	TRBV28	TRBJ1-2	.	CASTLPGEGSDYGYTF	TGTGCCAGCACCCTACCCGGTGAGGGCAGTGACTATGGCTACACCTTC
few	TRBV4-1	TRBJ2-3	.	CASSLQEGITDTQYF	TGCGCCAGCAGCCTACAGGAGGGCATCACAGATACGCAGTATTTT
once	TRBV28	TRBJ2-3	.	CASSRQDTDTQYF	TGTGCCAGCAGTCGGCAGGACACAGATACGCAGTATTTT
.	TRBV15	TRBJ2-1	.	CATSSAQGGHRRSEQFF	TGTGCCACCAGCAGTGCCCAAGGGGGACACCGGCGTAGTGAGCAGTTCTTC
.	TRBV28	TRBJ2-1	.	CGASRYNEQFF	TGTGGGGCTAGCAGGTACAATGAGCAGTTCTTC
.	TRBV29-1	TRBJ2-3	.	CSVAGVGPGKDTQYF	TGCAGCGTTGCGGGTGTGGGGCCAGGGAAAGATACGCAGTATTTT
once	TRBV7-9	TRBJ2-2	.	CASQLNTGLRSNTGELFF	TGTGCCAGCCAGCTTAATACGGGGTTAAGGTCGAACACCGGGGAGCTGTTTTTT
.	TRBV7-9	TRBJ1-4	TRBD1	CASSRDRGNEKLFF	TGTGCCAGCAGCAGAGACAGGGGTAATGAAAAACTGTTTTTT
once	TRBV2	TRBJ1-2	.	CASSEDRLYGYTF	TGTGCCAGCAGTGAAGACAGGCTCTATGGCTACACCTTC
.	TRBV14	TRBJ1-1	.	CASSFTSHTEAFF	TGTGCCAGCAGCTTTACATCCCACACTGAAGCTTTCTTT
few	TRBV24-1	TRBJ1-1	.	CATSPNRDSGEAFF	TGTGCCACCAGTCCCAACAGGGATTCGGGTGAAGCTTTCTTT
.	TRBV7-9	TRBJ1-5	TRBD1	CASSLASGDSRFNQPQHF	TGTGCCAGCAGCTTAGCGTCAGGGGACAGTCGATTCAATCAGCCCCAGCATTTT
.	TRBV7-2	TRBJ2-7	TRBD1	CASSPLGQDYEQYF	TGTGCCAGCAGCCCCTTGGGACAGGACTACGAGCAGTACTTC
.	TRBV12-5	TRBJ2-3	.	CASGRGLTTDTQYF	TGTGCTAGTGGTCGGGGACTTACGACAGATACGCAGTATTTT
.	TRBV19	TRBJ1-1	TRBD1	CASTPGQGISTEAFF	TGTGCCAGTACCCCGGGACAGGGGATTTCTACTGAAGCTTTCTTT
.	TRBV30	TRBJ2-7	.	CAWSVLVAGRNYEQYF	TGTGCCTGGAGTGTACTGGTGGCAGGTAGGAACTACGAGCAGTACTTC
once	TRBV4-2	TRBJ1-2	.	CASSQDPTRGYTF	TGTGCCAGCAGCCAAGATCCGACAAGGGGTTACACCTTC
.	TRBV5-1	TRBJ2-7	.	CASTTDRYEQYF	TGCGCCAGCACCACCGACAGATACGAGCAGTACTTC
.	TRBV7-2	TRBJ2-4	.	CASSLGRTNIQYF	TGTGCCAGCAGCTTGGGGAGGACAAACATTCAGTACTTC
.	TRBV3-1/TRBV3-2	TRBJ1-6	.	CASSQDLWGPLHF	TGTGCCAGCAGCCAAGATCTCTGGGGCCCCCTCCACTTT
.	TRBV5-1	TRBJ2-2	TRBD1	CASGSSGQGNTGELFF	TGCGCCAGCGGGTCCTCAGGACAGGGGAACACCGGGGAGCTGTTTTTT
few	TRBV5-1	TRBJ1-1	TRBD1	CASSKKTGANTEAFF	TGCGCCAGCAGCAAGAAGACAGGGGCGAACACTGAAGCTTTCTTT
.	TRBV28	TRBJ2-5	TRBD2	CASSLSGGAGGETQYF	TGTGCCAGCAGTTTATCGGGGGGGGCGGGCGGAGAGACCCAGTACTTC
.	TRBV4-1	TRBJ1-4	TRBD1	CASSQDFEGAANEKLFF	TGCGCCAGCAGCCAAGATTTCGAGGGGGCAGCTAATGAAAAACTGTTTTTT
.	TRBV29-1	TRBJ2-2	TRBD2	CSVEGLAGGTGELFF	TGCAGCGTTGAAGGACTAGCGGGGGGGACCGGGGAGCTGTTTTTT
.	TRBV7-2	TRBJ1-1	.	CASSLAGADTEAFF	TGTGCCAGCAGCTTAGCGGGGGCGGACACTGAAGCTTTCTTT
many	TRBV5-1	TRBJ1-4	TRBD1	CASSPFGQGGNEKLFF	TGCGCCAGCAGCCCATTCGGACAGGGGGGGAATGAAAAACTGTTTTTT
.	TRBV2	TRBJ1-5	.	CASSWNRDMPNQPQHF	TGTGCCAGCAGTTGGAACCGGGACATGCCCAATCAGCCCCAGCATTTT